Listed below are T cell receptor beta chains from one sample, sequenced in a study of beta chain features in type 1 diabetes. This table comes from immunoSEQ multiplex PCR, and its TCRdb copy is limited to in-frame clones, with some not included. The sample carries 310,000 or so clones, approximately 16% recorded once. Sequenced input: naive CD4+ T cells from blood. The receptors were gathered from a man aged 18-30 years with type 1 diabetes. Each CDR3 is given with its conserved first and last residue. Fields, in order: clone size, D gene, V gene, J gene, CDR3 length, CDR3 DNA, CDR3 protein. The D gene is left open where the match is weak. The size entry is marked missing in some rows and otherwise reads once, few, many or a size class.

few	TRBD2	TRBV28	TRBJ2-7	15	TGTGCCAGCAGTTCCGCCGGCGGGAGTATATACGAGCAGTACTTC	CASSSAGGSIYEQYF
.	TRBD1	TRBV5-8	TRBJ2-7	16	TGTGCCAGCAGCCCATATACCGGGACAGGACCCTACGAGCAGTACTTC	CASSPYTGTGPYEQYF
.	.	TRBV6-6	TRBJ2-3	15	TGTGCCAGCAGTTCGGACGGACTACGCACAGATACGCAGTATTTT	CASSSDGLRTDTQYF
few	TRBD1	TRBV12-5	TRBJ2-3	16	TGTGCTAGTGGTTTGTACGGGACAGAATTAACGAATACGCAGTATTTT	CASGLYGTELTNTQYF
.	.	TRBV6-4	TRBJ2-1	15	TGTGCCAGCAGAGCCACAGGTGGCTGGATAAATGAGCAGTTCTTC	CASRATGGWINEQFF
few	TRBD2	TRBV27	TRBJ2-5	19	TGTGCCAGCAGTTTATCTCTAGGTTATGCTAGCGGGAGGGCGAAGACCCAGTACTTC	CASSLSLGYASGRAKTQYF
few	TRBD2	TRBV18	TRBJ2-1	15	TGTGCCAGCTCACTCGGACTAGCGTGGGGCAATGAGCAGTTCTTC	CASSLGLAWGNEQFF
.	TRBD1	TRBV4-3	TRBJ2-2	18	TGCGCCAGCAGCCGTCGCCCCACCGGACAGGGAAGCACCGGGGAGCTGTTTTTT	CASSRRPTGQGSTGELFF
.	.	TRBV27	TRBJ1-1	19	TGTGCCAGCAGTACAGACTACACCGTAAATCTTCTTGGGGACACTGAAGCTTTCTTT	CASSTDYTVNLLGDTEAFF
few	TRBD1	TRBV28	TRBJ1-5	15	TGTGCCAGCAGTAGAAGTGACAGGGATCATCAGCCCCAGCATTTT	CASSRSDRDHQPQHF
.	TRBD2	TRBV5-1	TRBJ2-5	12	TGCGCCAGCAGAGCGGGAAAAGATCCCCAGTACTTC	CASRAGKDPQYF